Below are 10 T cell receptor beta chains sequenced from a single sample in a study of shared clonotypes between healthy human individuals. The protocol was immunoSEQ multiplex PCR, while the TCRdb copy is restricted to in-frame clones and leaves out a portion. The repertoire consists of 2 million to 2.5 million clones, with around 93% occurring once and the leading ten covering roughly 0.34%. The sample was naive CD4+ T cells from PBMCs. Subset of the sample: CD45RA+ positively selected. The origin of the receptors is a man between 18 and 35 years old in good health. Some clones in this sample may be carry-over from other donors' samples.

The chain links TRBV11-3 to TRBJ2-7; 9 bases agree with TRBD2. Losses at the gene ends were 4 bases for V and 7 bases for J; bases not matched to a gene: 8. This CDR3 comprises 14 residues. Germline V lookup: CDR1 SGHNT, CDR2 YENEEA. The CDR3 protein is CASSSLAGVGEQYF. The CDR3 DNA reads TGTGCCAGCAGCTCTTTAGCGGGAGTAGGAGAGCAGTACTTC.

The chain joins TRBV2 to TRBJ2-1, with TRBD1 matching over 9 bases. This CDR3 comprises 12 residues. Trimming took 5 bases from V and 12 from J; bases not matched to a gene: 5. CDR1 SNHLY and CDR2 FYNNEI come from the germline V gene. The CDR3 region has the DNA TGTGCCAGCAGTCCACAGGGGGCTATGCAGTTCTTC. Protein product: CASSPQGAMQFF.

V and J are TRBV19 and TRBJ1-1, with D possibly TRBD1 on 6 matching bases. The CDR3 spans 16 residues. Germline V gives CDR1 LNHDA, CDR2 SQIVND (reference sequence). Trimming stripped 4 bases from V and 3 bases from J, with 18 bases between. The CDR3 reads CASSSPSGGRYTEAFF. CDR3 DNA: TGTGCCAGTAGTAGCCCCAGCGGGGGGCGATACACTGAAGCTTTCTTT.

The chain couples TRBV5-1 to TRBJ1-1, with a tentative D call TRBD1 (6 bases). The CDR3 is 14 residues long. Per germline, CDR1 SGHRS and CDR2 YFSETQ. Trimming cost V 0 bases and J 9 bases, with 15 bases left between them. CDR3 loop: CASSLGGTREKAFF. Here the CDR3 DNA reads TGCGCCAGCAGCTTGGGGGGGACACGGGAAAAAGCTTTCTTT.

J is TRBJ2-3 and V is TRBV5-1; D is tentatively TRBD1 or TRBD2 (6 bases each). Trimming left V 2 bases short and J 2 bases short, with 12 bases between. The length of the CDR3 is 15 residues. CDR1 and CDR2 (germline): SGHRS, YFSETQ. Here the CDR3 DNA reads TGCGCCAGCAGCTTCTTCGGGGGCTACACAGATACGCAGTATTTT. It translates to CASSFFGGYTDTQYF.

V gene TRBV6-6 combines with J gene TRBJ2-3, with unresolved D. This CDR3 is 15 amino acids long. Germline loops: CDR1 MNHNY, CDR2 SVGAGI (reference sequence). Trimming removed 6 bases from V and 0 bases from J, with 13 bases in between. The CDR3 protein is CASSTGGRSTDTQYF. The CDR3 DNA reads TGTGCCAGCAGCACGGGTGGCAGGAGCACAGATACGCAGTATTTT.

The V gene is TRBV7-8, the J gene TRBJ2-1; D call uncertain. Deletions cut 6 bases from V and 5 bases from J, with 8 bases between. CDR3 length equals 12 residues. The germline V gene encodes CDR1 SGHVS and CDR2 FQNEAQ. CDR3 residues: CASRAGNNEQFF. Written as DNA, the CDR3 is TGTGCCAGCAGGGCTGGCAACAATGAGCAGTTCTTC.

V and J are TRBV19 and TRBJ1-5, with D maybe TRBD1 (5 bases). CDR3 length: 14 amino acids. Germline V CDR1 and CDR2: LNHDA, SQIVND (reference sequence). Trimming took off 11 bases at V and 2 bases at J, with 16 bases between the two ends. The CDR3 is CASKRGAGNQPQHF. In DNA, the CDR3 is TGTGCCTCAAAGAGGGGAGCGGGCAATCAGCCCCAGCATTTT.

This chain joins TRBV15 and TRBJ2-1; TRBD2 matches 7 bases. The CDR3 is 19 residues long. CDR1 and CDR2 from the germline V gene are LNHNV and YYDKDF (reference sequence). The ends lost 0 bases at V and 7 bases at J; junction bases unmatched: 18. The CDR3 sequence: CATSRDWVQIPSGGNEQFF. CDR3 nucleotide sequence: TGTGCCACCAGCAGAGATTGGGTCCAGATACCTAGCGGAGGAAATGAGCAGTTCTTC.

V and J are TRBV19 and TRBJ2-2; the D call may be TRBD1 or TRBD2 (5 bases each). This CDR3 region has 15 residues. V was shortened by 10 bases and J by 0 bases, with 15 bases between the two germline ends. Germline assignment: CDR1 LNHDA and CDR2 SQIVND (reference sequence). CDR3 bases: TGTGCCACCCGACAGTCACTAGCGAACACCGGGGAGCTGTTTTTT. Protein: CATRQSLANTGELFF.